This T cell receptor (beta chain) originates from a study of control samples from healthy donors and cancer patients. The data were produced by immunoSEQ multiplex PCR, yet TCRdb's version contains in-frame clones alone and is incomplete. Among about 220,000 clones, around 94% were seen once, and the ten largest hold about 1.6%. This clone showed up just once. The CDR3 totals 15 residues. Germline CDR1 is SEHNR and CDR2 is FQNEAQ (reference sequence). The V end was cut by 5 bases, the J end by 10 bases, with 23 bases between. This TCR was recovered from a man aged 45-65 years in good health. V and J are TRBV7-9 and TRBJ1-2; D remains ambiguous. Sequencing used blood. The CDR3 loop reads CASSLRVTSAADYTF. The CDR3, as DNA: TGTGCCAGCAGCCTTCGGGTCACTTCAGCGGCGGACTACACCTTC.